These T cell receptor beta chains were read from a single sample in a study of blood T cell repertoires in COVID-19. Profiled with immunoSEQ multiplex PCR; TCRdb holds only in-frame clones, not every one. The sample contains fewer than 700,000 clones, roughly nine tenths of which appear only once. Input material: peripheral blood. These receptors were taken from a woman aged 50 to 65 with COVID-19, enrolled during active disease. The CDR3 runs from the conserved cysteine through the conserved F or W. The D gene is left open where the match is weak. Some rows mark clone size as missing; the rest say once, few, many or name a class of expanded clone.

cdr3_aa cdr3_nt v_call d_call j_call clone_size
CASSSQPSSYNEQFF TGTGCCAGCAGCTCACAACCCAGCTCCTACAATGAGCAGTTCTTC TRBV7-3 . TRBJ2-1 .
CASSPADRSGEKLFF TGTGCCAGCAGCCCGGCGGACAGGTCGGGTGAAAAACTGTTTTTT TRBV13 TRBD1 TRBJ1-4 .
CSVQEANYGYTF TGCAGCGTGCAGGAAGCTAACTATGGCTACACCTTC TRBV29-1 . TRBJ1-2 once
CASSLAGEYEQYF TGTGCCAGCAGCTTGGCGGGGGAGTACGAGCAGTACTTC TRBV5-4 . TRBJ2-7 few
CAWSQGGNEKLFF TGTGCCTGGAGTCAGGGAGGGAATGAAAAACTGTTTTTT TRBV30 . TRBJ1-4 .
CASSQSGYGYTF TGCGCCAGCAGCCAATCCGGCTATGGCTACACCTTC TRBV4-1 . TRBJ1-2 once
CASRTRQGRGGELFF TGTGCCAGCAGAACCAGACAGGGGCGGGGCGGGGAGCTGTTTTTT TRBV6-5 TRBD1 TRBJ2-2 .
CASSTQRNEQFF TGTGCCAGCAGTACCCAGCGCAATGAGCAGTTCTTC TRBV12-3/TRBV12-4 . TRBJ2-1 .
CAWSVIQGSGYTF TGTGCCTGGAGTGTAATTCAGGGTAGTGGCTACACCTTC TRBV30 . TRBJ1-2 .
CASSWAPQGISPYEQYF TGTGCCAGCAGCTGGGCCCCACAGGGGATCTCCCCGTACGAGCAGTACTTC TRBV5-5 TRBD1 TRBJ2-7 .
CASRGSLAGGSYEQYF TGTGCCAGCAGGGGCTCACTAGCGGGGGGCTCCTACGAGCAGTACTTC TRBV2 TRBD2 TRBJ2-7 .
CASSARGQTPGTEAFF TGTGCCAGCAGCGCCCGGGGACAGACGCCGGGCACTGAAGCTTTCTTT TRBV9 TRBD1 TRBJ1-1 .
CASSQGPRTEAFF TGTGCCAGCAGCCAAGGCCCTAGGACTGAAGCTTTCTTT TRBV3-1/TRBV3-2 . TRBJ1-1 .
CSVGRAGAGELFF TGCAGCGTGGGAAGAGCGGGGGCCGGGGAGCTGTTTTTT TRBV29-1 TRBD2 TRBJ2-2 .
CASSPSRTDTQYF TGTGCCAGCTCACCCTCCCGCACAGATACGCAGTATTTT TRBV18 . TRBJ2-3 .
CASSLDRGGQPQHF TGTGCCAGCAGCTTAGACAGGGGCGGTCAGCCCCAGCATTTT TRBV11-2 . TRBJ1-5 .
CASSRQGGSNTEAFF TGTGCCAGCAGCAGACAGGGGGGATCGAACACTGAAGCTTTCTTT TRBV6-5 TRBD1 TRBJ1-1 .
CASSLWGEWEQYF TGTGCCAGCAGCTTATGGGGGGAGTGGGAGCAGTACTTC TRBV7-2 . TRBJ2-7 .
CASRGQVGQPQHF TGTGCCAGCAGAGGACAGGTCGGTCAGCCCCAGCATTTT TRBV2 TRBD1 TRBJ1-5 .
CASSFQGGGGTDTQYF TGTGCCAGCAGCTTTCAAGGTGGCGGGGGAACAGATACGCAGTATTTT TRBV7-3 TRBD2 TRBJ2-3 .
CAWRGGTGTNEKLFF TGTGCCTGGAGGGGCGGGACGGGAACTAATGAAAAACTGTTTTTT TRBV30 . TRBJ1-4 .
CASRSGTGGEAFF TGTGCCAGCAGGTCAGGGACAGGGGGAGAAGCTTTCTTT TRBV3-1/TRBV3-2 TRBD1 TRBJ1-1 .
CASSLSRAGGNQPQHF TGTGCCAGCAGTTTATCGAGGGCGGGAGGCAATCAGCCCCAGCATTTT TRBV28 . TRBJ1-5 once
CASRIGQQEKLFF TGCGCCAGCAGAATTGGACAGCAAGAAAAACTGTTTTTT TRBV5-1 . TRBJ1-4 .
CASSETFGSEKLFF TGTGCCAGCAGTGAAACCTTCGGGAGTGAAAAACTGTTTTTT TRBV6-1 . TRBJ1-4 .
CATRRGNQPQHF TGTGCCACCCGGCGGGGCAATCAGCCCCAGCATTTT TRBV27 . TRBJ1-5 .
CASSLTPKTGVTEAFF TGTGCCAGCAGCTTAACCCCAAAAACAGGGGTCACTGAAGCTTTCTTT TRBV5-5 TRBD1 TRBJ1-1 .
CASSFLIRAGELFF TGTGCCAGCAGCTTCCTCATCCGGGCCGGGGAGCTGTTTTTT TRBV7-2 . TRBJ2-2 .
CASGTPGGVTEAFF TGCGCCAGCGGGACCCCTGGGGGGGTCACTGAAGCTTTCTTT TRBV5-1 . TRBJ1-1 once
CASRSQGNYGYTF TGTGCCAGCAGATCACAGGGGAACTATGGCTACACCTTC TRBV5-4 TRBD1 TRBJ1-2 .
CASSQDEGGHTDTQYF TGTGCCAGCAGCCAAGATGAGGGGGGGCACACAGATACGCAGTATTTT TRBV3-1/TRBV3-2 . TRBJ2-3 .
CASSTQGAGEAGYTF TGTGCCAGCAGCACCCAGGGGGCAGGGGAGGCGGGCTACACCTTC TRBV7-8 TRBD1 TRBJ1-2 .
CASSPLSAGWTGELFF TGTGCCAGCAGCCCCCTGTCGGCGGGGTGGACCGGGGAGCTGTTTTTT TRBV3-1/TRBV3-2 . TRBJ2-2 .
CASIAPGPTKLQETQYF TGCGCCAGCATAGCCCCCGGTCCAACCAAGCTCCAAGAGACCCAGTACTTC TRBV10-1 . TRBJ2-5 once
CASSSTGAGQQFF TGTGCCAGCAGTTCGACAGGGGCGGGTCAGCAGTTCTTC TRBV12-3/TRBV12-4 TRBD1 TRBJ2-1 .
CASSSTTGFSTDTQYF TGTGCCAGCAGCTCAACGACAGGGTTTAGCACAGATACGCAGTATTTT TRBV5-5 TRBD1 TRBJ2-3 once
CASSTQVNSYNSPLHF TGTGCCAGCAGTACACAGGTTAACTCCTATAATTCACCCCTCCACTTT TRBV6-6 . TRBJ1-6 .
CASKNGAGEQYF TGTGCCAGCAAGAATGGGGCGGGAGAGCAGTACTTC TRBV25-1 . TRBJ2-7 .
CASSPGVGNTGELFF TGCGCCAGCAGCCCTGGAGTAGGGAACACCGGGGAGCTGTTTTTT TRBV4-1 . TRBJ2-2 .
CASSVTGTGNQPQHF TGTGCCAGCAGTGTGACCGGGACAGGGAATCAGCCCCAGCATTTT TRBV2 TRBD1 TRBJ1-5 .
CASSQDRTGFGYTF TGTGCCAGCAGCCAAGACAGGACAGGGTTTGGCTACACCTTC TRBV4-2 TRBD1 TRBJ1-2 .
CASSLVGQNTEAFF TGTGCCAGCAGCTTGGTCGGACAGAACACTGAAGCTTTCTTT TRBV5-6 . TRBJ1-1 .